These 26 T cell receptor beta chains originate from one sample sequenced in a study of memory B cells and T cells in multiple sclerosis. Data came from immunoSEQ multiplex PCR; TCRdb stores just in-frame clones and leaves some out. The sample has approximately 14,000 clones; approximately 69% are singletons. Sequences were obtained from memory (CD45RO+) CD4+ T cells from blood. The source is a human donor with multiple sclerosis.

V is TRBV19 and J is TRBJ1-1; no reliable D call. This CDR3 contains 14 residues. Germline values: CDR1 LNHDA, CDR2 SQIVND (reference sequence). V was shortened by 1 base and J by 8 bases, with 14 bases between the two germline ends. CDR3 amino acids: CASSIGLPAAEAFF. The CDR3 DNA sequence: TGTGCCAGTAGTATAGGACTTCCGGCGGCCGAAGCTTTCTTT. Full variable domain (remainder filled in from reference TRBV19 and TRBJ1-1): DGGITQSPKYLFRKEGQNVTLSCEQNLNHDAMYWYRQDPGQGLRLIYYSQIVNDFQKGDIAEGYSVSREKKESFPLTVTSAQKNPTAFYLCASSIGLPAAEAFFGQGTRLTVV.

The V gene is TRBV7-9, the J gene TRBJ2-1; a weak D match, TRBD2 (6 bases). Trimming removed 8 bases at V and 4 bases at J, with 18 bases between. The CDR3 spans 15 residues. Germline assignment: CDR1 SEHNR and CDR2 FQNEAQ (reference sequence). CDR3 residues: CASVRGGVSYNEQFF. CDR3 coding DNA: TGTGCCAGCGTCCGGGGCGGGGTATCGTACAATGAGCAGTTCTTC. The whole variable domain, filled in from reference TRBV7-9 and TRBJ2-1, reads DTGVSQNPRHKITKRGQNVTFRCDPISEHNRLYWYRQTLGQGPEFLTYFQNEAQLEKSRLLSDRFSAERPKGSFSTLEIQRTEQGDSAMYLCASVRGGVSYNEQFFGPGTRLTVL.

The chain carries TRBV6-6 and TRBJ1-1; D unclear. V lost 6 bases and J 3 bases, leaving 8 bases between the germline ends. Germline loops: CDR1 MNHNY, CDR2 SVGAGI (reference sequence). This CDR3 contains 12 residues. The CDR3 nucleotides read TGTGCCAGCAGGATAGGAGACACTGAAGCTTTCTTT. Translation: CASRIGDTEAFF.

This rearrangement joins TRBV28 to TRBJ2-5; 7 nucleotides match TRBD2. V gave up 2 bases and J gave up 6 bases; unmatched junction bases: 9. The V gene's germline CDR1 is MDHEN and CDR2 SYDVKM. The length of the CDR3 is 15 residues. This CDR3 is CASSLAGTIGKTQYF. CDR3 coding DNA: TGTGCCAGCAGTTTAGCCGGGACTATCGGAAAGACCCAGTACTTC.

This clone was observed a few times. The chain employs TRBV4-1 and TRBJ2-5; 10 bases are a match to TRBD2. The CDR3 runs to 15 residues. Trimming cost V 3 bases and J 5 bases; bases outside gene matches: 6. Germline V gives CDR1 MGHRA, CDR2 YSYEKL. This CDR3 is CASSHPGLAVETQYF. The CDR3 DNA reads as TGCGCCAGCAGCCACCCAGGACTAGCGGTGGAGACCCAGTACTTC.

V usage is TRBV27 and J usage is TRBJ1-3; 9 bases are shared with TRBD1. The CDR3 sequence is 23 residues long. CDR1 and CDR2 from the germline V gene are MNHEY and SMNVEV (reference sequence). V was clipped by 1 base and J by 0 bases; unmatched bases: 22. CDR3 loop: CASSLCGTGSSQSQLYSGNTIYF. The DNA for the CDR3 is TGTGCCAGCAGTTTATGTGGGACAGGGAGCTCACAATCACAATTATACTCTGGAAACACCATATATTTT.

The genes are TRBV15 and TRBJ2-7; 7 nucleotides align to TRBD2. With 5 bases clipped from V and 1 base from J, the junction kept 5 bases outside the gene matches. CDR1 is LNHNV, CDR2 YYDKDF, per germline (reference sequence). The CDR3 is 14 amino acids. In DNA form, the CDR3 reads TGTGCCACCAGCCTAGGCGGGGGATCCTACGAGCAGTACTTC. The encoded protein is CATSLGGGSYEQYF.

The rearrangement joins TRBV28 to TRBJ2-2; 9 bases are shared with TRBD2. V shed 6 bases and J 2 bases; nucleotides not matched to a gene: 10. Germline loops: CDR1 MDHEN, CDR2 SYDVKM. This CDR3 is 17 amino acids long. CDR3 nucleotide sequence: TGTGCCAGCAGCAACGGGAGACTAGCGGATAACACCGGGGAGCTGTTTTTT. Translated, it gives CASSNGRLADNTGELFF.

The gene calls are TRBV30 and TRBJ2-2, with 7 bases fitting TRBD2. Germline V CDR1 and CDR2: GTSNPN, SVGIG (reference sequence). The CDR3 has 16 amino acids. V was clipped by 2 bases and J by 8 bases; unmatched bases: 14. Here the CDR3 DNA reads TGTGCCTGGAGTACTCTACTAGCGTCCATCCGAGGGGAGCTGTTTTTT. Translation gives CAWSTLLASIRGELFF.

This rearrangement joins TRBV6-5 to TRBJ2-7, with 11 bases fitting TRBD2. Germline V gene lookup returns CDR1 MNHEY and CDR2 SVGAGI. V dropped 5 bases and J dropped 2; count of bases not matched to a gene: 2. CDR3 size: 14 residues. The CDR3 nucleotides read TGTGCCAGCAGTAATAGCGGGAGGGCCTACGAGCAGTACTTC. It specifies CASSNSGRAYEQYF.

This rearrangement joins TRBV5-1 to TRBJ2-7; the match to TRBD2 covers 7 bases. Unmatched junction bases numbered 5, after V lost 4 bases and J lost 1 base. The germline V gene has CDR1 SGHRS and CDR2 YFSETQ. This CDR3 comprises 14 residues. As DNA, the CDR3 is TGCGCCAGCAGCCCTAGCGGAAATTCCTACGAGCAGTACTTC. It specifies CASSPSGNSYEQYF.

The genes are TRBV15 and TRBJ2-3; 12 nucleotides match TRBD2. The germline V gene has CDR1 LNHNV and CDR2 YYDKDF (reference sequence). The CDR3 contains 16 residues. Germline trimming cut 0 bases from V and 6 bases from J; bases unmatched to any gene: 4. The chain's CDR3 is CATSRELAGGRDTQYF. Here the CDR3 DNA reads TGTGCCACCAGCAGAGAACTAGCGGGAGGCAGGGATACGCAGTATTTT. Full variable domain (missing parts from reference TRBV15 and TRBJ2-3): DAMVIQNPRYQVTQFGKPVTLSCSQTLNHNVMYWYQQKSSQAPKLLFHYYDKDFNNEADTPDNFQSRRPNTSFCFLDIRSPGLGDTAMYLCATSRELAGGRDTQYFGPGTRLTVL.

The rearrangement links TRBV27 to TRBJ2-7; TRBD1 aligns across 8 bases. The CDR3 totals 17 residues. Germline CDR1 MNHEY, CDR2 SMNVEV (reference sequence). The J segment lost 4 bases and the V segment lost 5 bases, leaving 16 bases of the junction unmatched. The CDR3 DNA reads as TGTGCCAGCAGTCCTCCGTGGACAGGGATCACGTTTTACGAGCAGTACTTC. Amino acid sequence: CASSPPWTGITFYEQYF.

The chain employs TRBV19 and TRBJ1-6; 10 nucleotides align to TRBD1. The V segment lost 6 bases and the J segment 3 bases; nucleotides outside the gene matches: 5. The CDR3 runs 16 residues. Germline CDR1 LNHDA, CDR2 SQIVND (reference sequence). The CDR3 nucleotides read TGTGCCAGTAGCAGAGGACAGGGGGTCTATAATTCACCCCTCCACTTT. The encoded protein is CASSRGQGVYNSPLHF.

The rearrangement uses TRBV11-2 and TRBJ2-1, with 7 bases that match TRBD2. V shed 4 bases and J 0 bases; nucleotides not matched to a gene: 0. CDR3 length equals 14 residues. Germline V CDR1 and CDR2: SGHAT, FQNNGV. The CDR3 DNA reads TGTGCCAGCAGCTCGGGGGGCTCCTACAATGAGCAGTTCTTC. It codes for CASSSGGSYNEQFF.

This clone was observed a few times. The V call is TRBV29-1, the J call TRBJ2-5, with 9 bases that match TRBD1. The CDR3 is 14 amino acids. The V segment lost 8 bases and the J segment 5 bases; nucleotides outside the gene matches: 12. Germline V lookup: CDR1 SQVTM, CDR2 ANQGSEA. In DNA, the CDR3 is TGCAGCTCCGAGGGACAGGGCTCGTCGGAGACCCAGTACTTC. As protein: CSSEGQGSSETQYF.

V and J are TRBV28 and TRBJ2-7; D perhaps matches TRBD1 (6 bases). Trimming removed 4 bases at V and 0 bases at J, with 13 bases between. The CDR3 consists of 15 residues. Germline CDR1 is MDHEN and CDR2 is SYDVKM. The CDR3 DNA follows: TGTGCCAGCAGTTCTGCAGGGGCCCTCTCCTACGAGCAGTACTTC. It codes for CASSSAGALSYEQYF.

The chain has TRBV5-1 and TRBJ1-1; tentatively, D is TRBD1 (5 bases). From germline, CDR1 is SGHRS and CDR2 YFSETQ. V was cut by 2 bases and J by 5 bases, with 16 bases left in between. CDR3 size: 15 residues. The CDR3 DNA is TGCGCCAGCAGCTTAGGGTCGCCTCGGGGGACTGAAGCTTTCTTT. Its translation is CASSLGSPRGTEAFF.

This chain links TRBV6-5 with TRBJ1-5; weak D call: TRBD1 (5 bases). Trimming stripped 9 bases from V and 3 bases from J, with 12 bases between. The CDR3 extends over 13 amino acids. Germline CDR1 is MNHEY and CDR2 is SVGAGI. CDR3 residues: CARGGVLNQPQHF. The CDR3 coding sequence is TGTGCCAGGGGAGGGGTCCTCAATCAGCCCCAGCATTTT.

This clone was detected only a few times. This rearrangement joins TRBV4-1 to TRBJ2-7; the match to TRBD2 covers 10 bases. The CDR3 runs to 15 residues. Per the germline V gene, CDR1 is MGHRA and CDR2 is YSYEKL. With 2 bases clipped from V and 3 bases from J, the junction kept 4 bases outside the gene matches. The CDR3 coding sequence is TGCGCCAGCAGCCAACTAGCGGGAGTGAGCTACGAGCAGTACTTC. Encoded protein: CASSQLAGVSYEQYF.

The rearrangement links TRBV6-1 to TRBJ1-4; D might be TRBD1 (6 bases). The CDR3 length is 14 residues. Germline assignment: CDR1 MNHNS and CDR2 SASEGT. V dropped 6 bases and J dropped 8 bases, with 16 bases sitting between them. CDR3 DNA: TGTGCCAGCAGGAGGGTACAGGGAGAGGAAAAACTGTTTTTT. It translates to CASRRVQGEEKLFF.

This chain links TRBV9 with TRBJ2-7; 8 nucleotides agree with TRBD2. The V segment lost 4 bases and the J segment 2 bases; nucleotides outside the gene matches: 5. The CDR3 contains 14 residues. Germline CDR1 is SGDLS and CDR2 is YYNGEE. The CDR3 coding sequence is TGTGCCAGCAGCCCGGGACTAGTAACCTACGAGCAGTACTTC. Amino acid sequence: CASSPGLVTYEQYF.

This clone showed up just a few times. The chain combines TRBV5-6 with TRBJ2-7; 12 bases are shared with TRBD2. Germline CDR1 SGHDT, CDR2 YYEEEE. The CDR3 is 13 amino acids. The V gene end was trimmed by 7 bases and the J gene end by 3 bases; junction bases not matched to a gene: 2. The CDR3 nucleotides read TGTGCCAGCGGACTAGCGGGGAACTACGAGCAGTACTTC. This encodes CASGLAGNYEQYF.

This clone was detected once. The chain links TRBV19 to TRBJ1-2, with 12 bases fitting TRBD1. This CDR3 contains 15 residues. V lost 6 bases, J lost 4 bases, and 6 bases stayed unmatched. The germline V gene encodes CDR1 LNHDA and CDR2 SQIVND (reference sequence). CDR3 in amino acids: CASSQGQGAGYGYTF. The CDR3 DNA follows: TGTGCCAGTAGCCAGGGACAGGGGGCAGGCTATGGCTACACCTTC.

CDR3 in amino acids: CASRLSGGPRLYEQYF. The CDR3, as DNA: TGTGCCAGCAGACTTAGCGGGGGGCCGAGGCTCTACGAGCAGTACTTC. The rearrangement uses TRBV6-6 and TRBJ2-7, with 10 bases identical to TRBD2. Germline loops: CDR1 MNHNY, CDR2 SVGAGI (reference sequence). J gave up 3 bases and V 6 bases, and 11 bases lay outside the gene matches. This CDR3 region has 16 residues.

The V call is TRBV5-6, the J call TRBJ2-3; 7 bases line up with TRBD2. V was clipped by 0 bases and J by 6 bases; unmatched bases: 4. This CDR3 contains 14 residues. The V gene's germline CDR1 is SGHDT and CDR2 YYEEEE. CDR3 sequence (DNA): TGTGCCAGCAGCTTGGGACTAGCAGCGGATACGCAGTATTTT. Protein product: CASSLGLAADTQYF. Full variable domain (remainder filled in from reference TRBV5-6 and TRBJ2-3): DAGVTQSPTHLIKTRGQQVTLRCSPKSGHDTVSWYQQALGQGPQFIFQYYEEEERQRGNFPDRFSGHQFPNYSSELNVNALLLGDSALYLCASSLGLAADTQYFGPGTRLTVL.